The sequence of this TCR beta chain was determined in a study of blood T cell repertoires in COVID-19. Study-wide context: Acute and convalescent COVID-19 samples came from the United States, Italy and Spain. Nucleic acid was either cDNA or gDNA, and it came from T cells, B-cell-depleted T cells, or PBMCs.

How the authors handled the data: Reference gene primer amplification yielded estimated nucleated cell counts. The data were produced by immunoSEQ multiplex PCR, yet TCRdb's version contains in-frame clones alone and is incomplete. Clone size and the V and J calls come from that table; the DNA yielded D and trimming. The repertoire consists of about 220,000 clones, with around 84% occurring once and the leading ten covering over 2.5%. Trimming left V 6 bases short and J 0 bases short, with 6 bases between. The CDR3 runs 13 residues. Germline V CDR1 and CDR2: MDHEN, SYDVKM. This receptor was identified in a man in his fifties who had recovered from COVID-19. The sequenced material came from peripheral blood. The chain joins TRBV28 to TRBJ2-4, with D hard to call. The CDR3: CASREIAKNIQYF. For the CDR3, the DNA is TGTGCCAGCAGGGAGATAGCCAAAAACATTCAGTACTTC. Using reference TRBV28 and TRBJ2-4 for the parts outside the CDR3, the full variable domain is DVKVTQSSRYLVKRTGEKVFLECVQDMDHENMFWYRQDPGLGLRLIYFSYDVKMKEKGDIPEGYSVSREKKERFSLILESASTNQTSMYLCASREIAKNIQYFGAGTRLSVL.